Shown below are 26 T cell receptor beta chains from a single sample sequenced in a study of CD8 T cells in Susac syndrome. Roughly 0.45 to 1 ug RNA was reverse transcribed with random hexamers. TCRdb re-analysed the immunoSEQ multiplex PCR reads in MiXCR, keeping a single row per CDR3 protein. Here the sample spans approximately 190,000 distinct CDR3 sequences, roughly 92% being singletons. Sequenced sample: CD4+ T cells from PBMCs. Source of these receptors: a human donor in good health.

This clonotype was recorded a few times. This chain joins TRBV12-3 or TRBV12-4 and TRBJ2-7; D may match TRBD1 or TRBD2 (5 bases each). V lost 7 bases and J lost 5, with 18 bases in between. The CDR3 has 14 amino acids. The CDR3 DNA follows: TGTGCCAGCACCACCTGGGGGAGCATCCACGAGCAGTACTTC. Translation: CASTTWGSIHEQYF.

For this clonotype: The junction and the germline gene differ at one end; a read error may be behind it. The chain carries TRBV25-1 and TRBJ2-1, with D uncertain. CDR1 MGHDK and CDR2 SYGVNS come from the germline V gene. The CDR3 consists of 15 residues. The CDR3 nucleotides read TGTACCAGCAGTGAACGGGCAGGCTCCGCCAAGGGGCAGTTCTTC. Amino acids: CTSSERAGSAKGQFF.

J is TRBJ2-1 and V is TRBV5-1, with D maybe TRBD2 (5 bases). Germline lookup yields CDR1 SGHRS and CDR2 YFSETQ. This CDR3 is 14 amino acids long. Trimming removed 5 bases from V and 8 bases from J, with 17 bases in between. The CDR3 coding sequence is TGCGCCAGCAGTTACGCCCCGGACTCTTATGAGCAGTTCTTC. Translated: CASSYAPDSYEQFF.

V usage is TRBV12-3 or TRBV12-4 and J usage is TRBJ2-7; 16 bases agree with TRBD2. V was clipped by 5 bases and J by 0 bases; unmatched bases: 7. The CDR3 runs to 18 residues. The CDR3, as DNA: TGTGCCAGCAGTCTCGGGACTAGCGGGGGGGCATTCTCCTACGAGCAGTACTTC. As protein: CASSLGTSGGAFSYEQYF.

V usage is TRBV20-1 and J usage is TRBJ1-2; D is undetermined. Germline V lookup: CDR1 DFQATT, CDR2 SNEGSKA (reference sequence). This CDR3 region has 12 residues. Trimming stripped 4 bases from V and 7 bases from J, with 13 bases between. CDR3 nucleotides: TGCAGTGCTAACGTCGGGATAGGTGGCTACACCTTC. It translates to CSANVGIGGYTF.

The chain carries TRBV18 and TRBJ2-1; D uncertain. CDR3 size: 13 residues. V was pared by 2 bases and J by 14 bases, with 16 bases between. Germline V gives CDR1 KGHSH, CDR2 LQKENI. CDR3 sequence reads: CASSPNMETTEFF. In nucleotides, the CDR3 is TGTGCCAGCTCACCAAACATGGAGACAACGGAGTTCTTC. The entire variable domain, with the rest obtained from reference TRBV18 and TRBJ2-1, is as follows: NAGVMQNPRHLVRRRGQEARLRCSPMKGHSHVYWYRQLPEEGLKFMVYLQKENIIDESGMPKERFSAEFPKEGPSILRIQQVVRGDSAAYFCASSPNMETTEFFGPGTRLTVL.

For the CDR3, the DNA is TGTGCCAGCAGCCCCCCCCGGGCGCAGTATTTT. As protein: CASSPPRAQYF. The genes are TRBV7-3 and TRBJ2-3; D not resolved. Germline V CDR1 and CDR2: SGHTA, FQGTGA. This CDR3 is 11 amino acids long. V was clipped by 5 bases and J by 10 bases, with 10 bases between them.

The chain has TRBV5-6 and TRBJ1-4, with a possible D match to TRBD1 (5 bases). The germline gives CDR1 SGHDT, CDR2 YYEEEE. The CDR3 is made up of 14 amino acids. Between the trimmed V and J ends, which lost 0 bases and 5 bases, there was a span of 8 bases. CDR3 in DNA: TGTGCCAGCAGCTTGGGACAGATGAATGAAAAACTGTTTTTT. Amino acids: CASSLGQMNEKLFF.

The V gene is TRBV7-9, the J gene TRBJ2-5; D remains unclear. There are 13 residues in the CDR3. Germline V CDR1 and CDR2: SEHNR, FQNEAQ (reference sequence). V lost 2 bases to trimming and J lost 0 bases, with 4 bases between them. CDR3 in amino acids: CASSLRHQETQYF. The CDR3 DNA reads TGTGCCAGCAGCTTAAGACACCAAGAGACCCAGTACTTC.

The rearrangement links TRBV5-1 to TRBJ2-5; TRBD1 or TRBD2 may be the D gene (5 bases each). Trimming removed 2 bases at V and 1 base at J, with 9 bases between. The CDR3 length is 14 residues. Germline-derived CDR1 and CDR2 are SGHRS and YFSETQ. CDR3: CASSFEGLQETQYF. In nucleotides, the CDR3 is TGCGCCAGCAGCTTCGAGGGGCTCCAAGAGACCCAGTACTTC.

This sequence joins TRBV5-1 and TRBJ2-3; no clear D. Germline V gene data show CDR1 as SGHRS and CDR2 as YFSETQ. Trimming shortened V by 2 bases and J by 0 bases, and 10 bases separated the two germline ends. The CDR3 sequence is 15 residues long. CDR3 coding DNA: TGCGCCAGCAGCTTAGTGCGCTCTAGCACAGATACGCAGTATTTT. Amino acid sequence: CASSLVRSSTDTQYF. Supplemented by reference TRBV5-1 and TRBJ2-3, the full variable domain reads KAGVTQTPRYLIKTRGQQVTLSCSPISGHRSVSWYQQTPGQGLQFLFEYFSETQRNKGNFPGRFSGRQFSNSRSEMNVSTLELGDSALYLCASSLVRSSTDTQYFGPGTRLTVL.

The chain employs TRBV7-2 and TRBJ2-3; no firm D call. This CDR3 is 11 amino acids long. The germline V gene has CDR1 SGHTA and CDR2 FQGNSA. The V end was cut by 2 bases, the J end by 7 bases, with 4 bases between. The CDR3: CASSLRNTQYF. The DNA for the CDR3 is TGTGCCAGCAGCTTAAGGAATACGCAGTATTTT. Complete variable domain (other parts from reference TRBV7-2 and TRBJ2-3): GAGVSQSPSNKVTEKGKDVELRCDPISGHTALYWYRQSLGQGLEFLIYFQGNSAPDKSGLPSDRFSAERTGGSVSTLTIQRTQQEDSAVYLCASSLRNTQYFGPGTRLTVL.

The chain employs TRBV28 and TRBJ2-7; TRBD1 is a possible D gene (6 bases). The CDR3 covers 13 residues. The V end lost 7 bases, the J end lost 6 bases, and 16 bases lay between the germline ends. Germline values: CDR1 MDHEN, CDR2 SYDVKM. CDR3 nucleotide sequence: TGTGCCAGCATTGGGCTGCAGGGGCGCGAGCAGTACTTC. It yields the protein CASIGLQGREQYF.

The chain carries TRBV20-1 and TRBJ2-1; no firm D call. Per the germline V gene, CDR1 is DFQATT and CDR2 is SNEGSKA (reference sequence). V was trimmed by 7 bases and J by 0 bases, leaving 13 bases between them. The CDR3 has 14 amino acids. The CDR3 sequence: CSVKDVSSYNEQFF. The CDR3 DNA reads as TGCAGTGTAAAAGACGTAAGCTCCTACAATGAGCAGTTCTTC.

This clonotype was seen a single time. For the CDR3, the DNA is TGCAGCGCCATGGGACAGGGTGCCTACAATGAGCAGTTCTTC. Its protein product is CSAMGQGAYNEQFF. The chain has TRBV29-1 and TRBJ2-1, with 9 bases lining up with TRBD1. Unmatched junction bases numbered 6, after V lost 7 bases and J lost 2 bases. Looked up from germline, CDR1 is SQVTM and CDR2 is ANQGSEA. This CDR3 is 14 amino acids long.

This clonotype was recorded only once. V usage is TRBV7-2 and J usage is TRBJ2-4; 8 positions match TRBD2. Germline trimming cut 1 base from V and 0 bases from J; bases unmatched to any gene: 8. The CDR3 covers 18 residues. Germline CDR1 is SGHTA and CDR2 is FQGNSA. CDR3 region: CASSLVGGGILAKNIQYF. The CDR3 nucleotides are TGTGCCAGCAGCTTAGTGGGCGGGGGGATCCTAGCCAAAAACATTCAGTACTTC.

V and J are TRBV20-1 and TRBJ2-7; TRBD1 aligns across 8 bases. V was pared by 5 bases and J by 0 bases, with 6 bases of the junction left unmatched. Germline V gives CDR1 DFQATT, CDR2 SNEGSKA (reference sequence). The CDR3 contains 14 residues. The CDR3 protein is CSADRGASSYEQYV. CDR3 coding DNA: TGCAGTGCTGACAGGGGCGCTAGCTCCTACGAGCAGTACGTC.

The chain is built from TRBV7-2 and TRBJ1-2; D is possibly TRBD1 (6 bases). The CDR3 sequence is 16 residues long. V was cut by 5 bases and J by 6 bases, with 22 bases left in between. Germline CDR1 reads SGHTA; CDR2 reads FQGNSA. Here the CDR3 reads CASSPGGGRISHGYTF. The DNA for the CDR3 is TGTGCCAGCAGCCCTGGGGGGGGGCGAATCTCGCATGGCTACACCTTC.

V and J are TRBV27 and TRBJ1-2, with D maybe TRBD1 (5 bases). The CDR3 covers 15 residues. V gave up 6 bases and J gave up 4 bases, with 18 bases separating them. Per the germline V gene, CDR1 is MNHEY and CDR2 is SMNVEV (reference sequence). CDR3: CASSPLGLSGYGYTF. DNA for the CDR3: TGTGCCAGCAGCCCCTTGGGGCTGTCAGGCTATGGCTACACCTTC.

Only a few counts were recorded for this clonotype. V is TRBV28 and J is TRBJ1-1, with D perhaps matching TRBD1 (5 bases). CDR1 and CDR2 (germline): MDHEN, SYDVKM. The CDR3 sequence is 14 residues long. Deletions cut 3 bases from V and 2 bases from J, with 10 bases between. Here the CDR3 DNA reads TGTGCCAGCAGTTTGGGGGGACCCAACACTGAAGCTTTCTTT. It codes for CASSLGGPNTEAFF.

The chain combines TRBV7-2 with TRBJ1-2, with TRBD1 matching 8 bases. CDR1 SGHTA and CDR2 FQGNSA come from the germline V gene. V was pared by 0 bases and J by 7 bases, with 7 bases of the junction left unmatched. The CDR3 extends over 15 amino acids. CDR3 bases: TGTGCCAGCAGCTTAGCGGTGACAGGGGAGGGTGGCTACACCTTC. Encoded protein: CASSLAVTGEGGYTF.

This chain joins TRBV12-3 or TRBV12-4 and TRBJ1-2, with D possibly TRBD1 on 5 matching bases. The V and J ends lost 6 bases and 3 bases respectively, with 17 bases between them. This CDR3 has 15 residues. The CDR3 region has the DNA TGTGCCAGCAGCTCTAGGGACGCAAGGGACTATGGCTACACCTTC. Protein sequence: CASSSRDARDYGYTF.

This sequence joins TRBV29-1 and TRBJ1-2; D call uncertain. Germline CDR1 is SQVTM and CDR2 is ANQGSEA. Trimming removed 2 bases from V and 2 bases from J, with 9 bases in between. The CDR3 extends over 13 amino acids. The CDR3 loop is CSVERTANYGYTF. CDR3 in DNA: TGCAGCGTTGAACGGACCGCGAACTATGGCTACACCTTC.

This rearrangement joins TRBV4-2 to TRBJ2-3, with D perhaps matching TRBD1 (7 bases). Germline CDR1 reads LGHNA; CDR2 reads YNFKEQ. V was pared by 2 bases and J by 6 bases, with 15 bases between. CDR3 length: 15 amino acids. CDR3 in DNA: TGTGCCAGCAGCCAAAAGCAGGGGGGATCTGATACGCAGTATTTT. Its translation: CASSQKQGGSDTQYF.

The chain is built from TRBV3-1 and TRBJ2-2, with 8 bases fitting TRBD1. The CDR3 consists of 16 residues. The V gene end was trimmed by 5 bases and the J gene end by 4 bases; junction bases not matched to a gene: 9. Germline CDR1 reads LGHDT; CDR2 reads YNNKEL (reference sequence). The CDR3 bases are TGTGCCAGCAGCGCTTTCTCAGGGGGCTCCACCGGGGAGCTGTTTTTT. Protein product: CASSAFSGGSTGELFF.

The gene calls are TRBV7-8 and TRBJ2-7, with 8 bases matching TRBD2. Unmatched junction bases numbered 6, after V lost 8 bases and J lost 3 bases. Germline loops: CDR1 SGHVS, CDR2 FQNEAQ. CDR3 length: 13 amino acids. CDR3 coding DNA: TGTGCCAGCCAGCGGGGGCCGGGCTACGAGCAGTACTTC. The encoded protein is CASQRGPGYEQYF.